Each of the 8 T cell receptor beta chains below was sequenced from the same sample in a study of post-analysis software for immune sequencing data. Study-level findings and limits: About five TRBV segments appeared more often in patients than in controls, and TRBV5-6, TRBV5-1 and TRBV20-1 were among these.

Unique molecular identifiers featured in each of the TCR beta cDNA libraries. TCRdb fed the PCR reads into MiXCR, producing one record per CDR3 protein. This sample has roughly 800,000 distinct CDR3 sequences; roughly 50% occur once, and the top ten carry roughly 4.4%. These receptors lack a known antigen. Sequences were obtained from blood. These receptors came from a girl aged 10-17 years with multiple sclerosis.

The chain recombines TRBV18 with TRBJ2-1, with a weak D call TRBD1 (6 bases). This CDR3 spans 14 amino acids. Trimming stripped 6 bases from V and 9 bases from J, with 18 bases between. Germline V gene data show CDR1 as KGHSH and CDR2 as LQKENI. The CDR3 coding sequence is TGTGCCAGCTCGCCAGGCTTACAGGGTGTTGAGCAGTTCTTC. Translation gives CASSPGLQGVEQFF.

In the case of this clonotype: A junction boundary mismatches the germline segment, possibly from a read error. The chain is built from TRBV2 and TRBJ2-1, with D maybe TRBD1 (6 bases). CDR1 is SNHLY, CDR2 FYNNEI, per germline. This CDR3 spans 15 amino acids. CDR3 amino acids: CASMYRDTFYSEQFF. DNA of the CDR3: TGTGCCAGCATGTACCGGGACACCTTTTACAGTGAGCAGTTCTTC.

The chain uses TRBV5-5 and TRBJ2-7; D remains ambiguous. The CDR3 consists of 14 residues. V lost 7 bases and J 2 bases, leaving 16 bases between the germline ends. CDR1 SGHKS and CDR2 YYEKEE come from the germline V gene (reference sequence). In DNA form, the CDR3 reads TGTGCCAGCCTGCCGGGTCCCTCTCCCTACGAGCAGTACTTC. Amino acid sequence: CASLPGPSPYEQYF.

The J gene is TRBJ2-3, the V gene TRBV15, with D possibly being TRBD1 or TRBD2 (5 bases each). CDR3 size: 15 residues. In germline, CDR1 is LNHNV, CDR2 YYDKDF (reference sequence). Trimming removed 3 bases from V and 6 bases from J, with 16 bases in between. The CDR3 spells CATSRLGEPLDTQYF. CDR3 sequence (DNA): TGTGCCACCAGCAGGTTAGGGGAGCCTCTGGATACGCAGTATTTT.

The chain couples TRBV20-1 to TRBJ1-5; D unclear. The CDR3 loop spans 12 amino acids. From germline, CDR1 is DFQATT and CDR2 SNEGSKA (reference sequence). V was pared by 3 bases and J by 4 bases, with 7 bases between. In nucleotides, the CDR3 is TGCAGTGCTAGCTGGGTAAATCAGCCCCAGCATTTT. This translates into CSASWVNQPQHF.

The V gene is TRBV2, the J gene TRBJ2-5, with D unclear. Trimming took off 4 bases at V and 2 bases at J, with 14 bases between the two ends. The V gene's germline CDR1 is SNHLY and CDR2 FYNNEI. CDR3 length: 15 residues. The CDR3 DNA reads TGTGCCAGCAGTGGACTCTCGGGCCGACAAGAGACCCAGTACTTC. It is translated as CASSGLSGRQETQYF.

The chain combines TRBV6-5 with TRBJ2-1; no definite D call. V was trimmed by 5 bases and J by 7 bases, leaving 15 bases between them. This CDR3 comprises 14 residues. The germline V gene has CDR1 MNHEY and CDR2 SVGAGI. CDR3 loop: CASSGSQKGNEQFF. The CDR3 bases are TGTGCCAGCAGTGGGTCCCAAAAAGGGAATGAGCAGTTCTTC.

The table lists this clonotype with a count of one. The conserved final phenylalanine or tryptophan is absent from the CDR3, which likely points to a read error. The rearrangement links TRBV5-1 to TRBJ2-5, with TRBD2 matching 9 bases. Germline V gene sequence: CDR1 SGHRS, CDR2 YFSETQ. Unmatched junction bases numbered 7, after V lost 0 bases and J lost 4 bases. This CDR3 region has 16 residues. CDR3 in amino acids: CASSLGASGIRETQYL. The CDR3 DNA reads TGCGCCAGCAGCTTGGGCGCTAGCGGGATACGAGAGACCCAGTACTTA.